The subject of this entry is one TCR beta chain. The target antigen is unknown. Unique molecular identifiers were present on the cDNA, which also gained a universal primer site by template switching. Each CDR3 protein is one row after TCRdb ran MiXCR on the 5' RACE reads. The table records about 1.7 million distinct CDR3 sequences, around 33% of them present only once. Trimming took 3 bases from V and 5 from J, leaving 14 bases between them. The CDR3 consists of 14 residues. From germline, CDR1 is MNHEY and CDR2 SMNVEV (reference sequence). This specimen comes from a study of identical twins. Study findings and constraints: Beta out-of-frame sequences displayed a weaker excess of sharing between twins.

The sample comprised cord blood. V and J are TRBV27 and TRBJ2-7; D gene uncertain. The receptor comes from a newborn girl in good health. CDR3 loop: CASSFSPYTHEQYF. CDR3 in DNA: TGTGCCAGCAGTTTCTCTCCTTACACCCACGAGCAGTACTTC.